A selection of T cell receptor beta chains follows, all from one sample in a study of beta chain features in type 1 diabetes. Assay used: immunoSEQ multiplex PCR; TCRdb lists only in-frame clones, some missing. The data hold about 650,000 clones, with around 12% observed a single time. The sequencing input was naive CD4+ T cells from blood. The source of these receptors is a young man with type 1 diabetes. The CDR3 runs from the conserved cysteine through the conserved F or W. Each record gives: V gene, D gene, J gene, CDR3 protein. A D gene is named only where the DNA matches it firmly.

>TRBV5-1|.|TRBJ2-3
CASSSLGGQKDTQYF
>TRBV7-8|.|TRBJ2-6
CASSSDRASGANVLTF
>TRBV4-3|.|TRBJ2-1
CASSQEGRRVGSNINEQFF
>TRBV7-2|TRBD1|TRBJ1-1
CASTSLGTGMNTEAFF
>TRBV5-1|.|TRBJ2-5
CASSVDSPIQETQYF
>TRBV18|.|TRBJ2-7
CASSATTADYEQYF
>TRBV5-4|.|TRBJ2-1
CASSLGQGLYNEQFF
>TRBV30|.|TRBJ1-2
CAWSLPDSLYGYTF
>TRBV18|.|TRBJ1-2
CASSPGVGESYGYTF
>TRBV9|.|TRBJ2-2
CASSPSGWAGELFF
>TRBV11-2|.|TRBJ2-3
CASSLRWAARTDTQYF
>TRBV5-4|.|TRBJ1-2
CASSLIGVNYGYTF
>TRBV7-6|.|TRBJ2-6
CASSLVLSDSRVRDVLTF
>TRBV9|.|TRBJ2-3
CASSGPGGPSNTQYF
>TRBV7-9|TRBD2|TRBJ2-7
CASSPDTLAGGQQYF
>TRBV30|TRBD1|TRBJ1-4
CAWSYRGDWEKLFF
>TRBV5-4|TRBD1|TRBJ2-7
CASSLGTDHYEQYF
>TRBV25-1|.|TRBJ2-5
CASSEWRGQIETQYF
>TRBV7-2|.|TRBJ2-1
CASSLVGTYNEQFF
>TRBV4-2|TRBD1|TRBJ2-3
CASTTGTATDTQYF
>TRBV28|.|TRBJ2-4
CASSIPGRKNIQYF
>TRBV4-2|.|TRBJ1-2
CASSQEPRGQYGYTF
>TRBV7-2|TRBD1|TRBJ1-1
CASSFRGGTGNAEAFF
>TRBV7-2|TRBD1|TRBJ1-6
CASSLEGTGSWSPLHF
>TRBV7-2|.|TRBJ2-3
CASSFRRGTDTQYF
>TRBV7-2|.|TRBJ1-4
CASSLAMDWPNEKLFF
>TRBV5-6|TRBD1|TRBJ2-2
CASSSQGAENTGELFF
>TRBV5-1|.|TRBJ1-6
CASSSRGRTPYSPLHF
>TRBV15|.|TRBJ1-3
CATSRERVSGNTIYF
>TRBV28|TRBD2|TRBJ2-3
CASRTSGTDTQYF
>TRBV13|.|TRBJ1-3
CASSLPGSGNTIYF
>TRBV4-2|.|TRBJ2-3
CASSQDRTHYTQYF
>TRBV7-3|.|TRBJ2-7
CASSLQVLSSYEQYF
>TRBV25-1|.|TRBJ1-2
CASSGGQLYGYTF
>TRBV11-2|.|TRBJ2-7
CASSLLRGSYEQYF
>TRBV18|TRBD1|TRBJ1-1
CASSPLRDSEAFF
>TRBV6-4|TRBD2|TRBJ2-3
CASSGSGASTDTQYF
>TRBV6-5|.|TRBJ2-5
CASSGHLRETQYF
>TRBV4-3|TRBD1|TRBJ2-2
CASSGTGVSGELFF
>TRBV7-6|.|TRBJ2-1
CASSLFQARNEQFF